These 3 T cell receptor beta chains originate from one sample sequenced in a study of CD8+CD57+ T cells in acquired aplastic anemia. CDR3 and TCR beta VDJ profiling relied on a genomic DNA template. One entry per CDR3 protein results from TCRdb running MiXCR on the reads. Of about 220,000 distinct CDR3 sequences detected, 30% to 40% appear once; the ten largest clones hold roughly 1.1%. What was sequenced was sorted CD4+, CD8+, or CD8+CD57+ T cells (not recorded which) from PBMCs. All receptors come from a human donor in good health, serving as a control.

This clonotype has ten or more counts. The chain employs TRBV10-3 and TRBJ1-1; 7 bases agree with TRBD1. The germline CDR1 and CDR2 sequences are ENHRY and SYGVKD. The CDR3 has 13 residues. V dropped 6 bases and J dropped 2; count of bases not matched to a gene: 3. DNA of the CDR3: TGTGCCATCAGGGGACAGACTAACACTGAAGCTTTCTTT. Its translation is CAIRGQTNTEAFF.

The table lists this clonotype with a few counts. V usage is TRBV10-1 and J usage is TRBJ1-6; D gene uncertain. This CDR3 has 14 amino acids. Germline CDR1 reads WNHNN; CDR2 reads SYGVQD (reference sequence). Deletions cut 3 bases from V and 8 bases from J, with 11 bases between. CDR3 sequence (DNA): TGCGCCAGCAGTGATATAGAGTCGGATTCACCCCTCCACTTT. It specifies CASSDIESDSPLHF.

The gene calls are TRBV9 and TRBJ2-3; D is perhaps TRBD2 (6 bases). Germline V gene sequence: CDR1 SGDLS, CDR2 YYNGEE. Between the trimmed V and J ends, which lost 0 bases and 1 base, there was a span of 9 bases. This CDR3 region has 15 residues. The CDR3 DNA reads TGTGCCAGCAGCGTAGGGGGGGTCCGCACAGATACGCAGTATTTT. Translating gives CASSVGGVRTDTQYF.